The clone carrying this T cell receptor (beta chain) occurred a few times. No antigen is known for it. V was clipped by 4 bases and J by 3 bases; unmatched bases: 5. CDR3 length: 14 amino acids. Germline-derived CDR1 and CDR2 are SQVTM and ANQGSEA. Study-wide results and limits: The larger cohort examined one V-J beta rearrangement, not whole repertoires. Tumor memory CD4+ T cell TCR gene usage was found to cluster with blood and lymph node memory CD4+ cells and with lymph node naive CD4+ cells.

Semi-nested PCR with Nested Universal Primer A followed constant-region reverse priming of full-length variable regions. Each CDR3 protein is one row after TCRdb ran MiXCR on the 5' RACE reads. The sample carries about 40,000 distinct CDR3 sequences, under 20% recorded once. Sequenced material: naive CD4+ T cells sorted from a lymph node. Subset here: naive CD4+ T cells, CD4+CD45RA+CD25-. The rearrangement uses TRBV29-1 and TRBJ1-5, with 8 bases fitting TRBD1. This TCR came from a female donor with breast cancer. In nucleotides, the CDR3 is TGCAGCGTTGGCGGGACAGGACCCAATCAGCCCCAGCATTTT. Translation gives CSVGGTGPNQPQHF.